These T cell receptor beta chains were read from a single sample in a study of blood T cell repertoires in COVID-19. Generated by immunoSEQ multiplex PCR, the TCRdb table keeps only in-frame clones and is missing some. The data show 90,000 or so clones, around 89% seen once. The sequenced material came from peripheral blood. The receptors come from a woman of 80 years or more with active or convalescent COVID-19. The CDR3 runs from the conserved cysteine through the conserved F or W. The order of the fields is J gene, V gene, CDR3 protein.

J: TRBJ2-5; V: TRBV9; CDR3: CASSPLGHAEETQYF
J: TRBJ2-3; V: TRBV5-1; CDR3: CASSLGRATSTDTQYF
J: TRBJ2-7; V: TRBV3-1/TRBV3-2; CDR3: CASSQSLAGGDEQYF
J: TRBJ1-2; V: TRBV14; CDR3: CASSLTVNYGYTF
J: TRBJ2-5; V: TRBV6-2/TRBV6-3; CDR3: CASSTSWRGQETQYF
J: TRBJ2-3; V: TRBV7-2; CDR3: CASSLDFTDTQYF
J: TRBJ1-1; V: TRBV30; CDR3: CAWSVWGQENTEAFF
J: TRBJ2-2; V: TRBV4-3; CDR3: CASSQDGAGGPYTGELFF
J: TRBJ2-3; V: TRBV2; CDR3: CASKADTDTQYF
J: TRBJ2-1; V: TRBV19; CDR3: CASSSGLLYNEQFF
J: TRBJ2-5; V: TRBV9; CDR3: CASSASGTQYF
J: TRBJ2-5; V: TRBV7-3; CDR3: CASSRLGTSGCVGETQYF
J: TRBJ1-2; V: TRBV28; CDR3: CASSLIGLRGGYTF
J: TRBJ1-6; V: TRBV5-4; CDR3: CASSSGVRNSPLHF
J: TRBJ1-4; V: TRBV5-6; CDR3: CASSLGREYREKLFF
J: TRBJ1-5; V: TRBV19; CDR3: CASSSGGWQPQHF
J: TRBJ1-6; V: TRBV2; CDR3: CASNDRGYSPLHF
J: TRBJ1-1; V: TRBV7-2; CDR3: CASRGQMNTEAFF
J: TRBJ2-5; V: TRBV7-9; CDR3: CASSSPATEQETQYF
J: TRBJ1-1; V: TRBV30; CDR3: CAWRPGTDPFF
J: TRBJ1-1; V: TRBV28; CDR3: CASSLEGARTEAFF
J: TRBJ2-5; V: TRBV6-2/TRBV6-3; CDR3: CASSFELAGEGLRNQETQYF
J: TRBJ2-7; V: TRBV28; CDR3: CASSLADRSSYEQYF
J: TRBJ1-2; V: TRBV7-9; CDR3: CASSLRQGHYGYTF
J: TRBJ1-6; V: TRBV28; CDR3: CASSPPTAPPLHF
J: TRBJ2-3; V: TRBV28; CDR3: CASSPLAGPRDTQYF
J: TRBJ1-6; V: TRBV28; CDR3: CASSWSSSSYNSPLHF
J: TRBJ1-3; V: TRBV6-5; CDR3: CASSSTGGAGNTIYF
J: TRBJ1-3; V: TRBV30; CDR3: CACIPDRAGNTIYF